The 4 T cell receptor beta chains in this list originate from one sample, sequenced in a study of identifying expanded T cells in peripheral blood. Some clones are missing from TCRdb's copy, which holds only in-frame ones; the method was immunoSEQ multiplex PCR. The repertoire holds tens of thousands of clones, with approximately 81% as singletons. The material sequenced was blood. These receptors came from a person aged 18 to 69 in good health.

The chain combines TRBV5-1 with TRBJ1-2; a weak D match, TRBD1 (6 bases). This CDR3 contains 13 residues. The V gene's germline CDR1 is SGHRS and CDR2 YFSETQ. The V end was cut by 0 bases, the J end by 6 bases, with 9 bases between. CDR3 sequence: CASSLEGHNGYTF. CDR3 sequence (DNA): TGCGCCAGCAGCTTGGAGGGACACAATGGCTACACCTTC. Full variable domain (rest looked up from reference TRBV5-1 and TRBJ1-2): KAGVTQTPRYLIKTRGQQVTLSCSPISGHRSVSWYQQTPGQGLQFLFEYFSETQRNKGNFPGRFSGRQFSNSRSEMNVSTLELGDSALYLCASSLEGHNGYTFGSGTRLTVV.

This clone was observed once. One end of the junction does not line up with germline, which may come from a read error. The gene calls are TRBV6-5 and TRBJ1-1; D is unresolved. CDR1 is MNHEY, CDR2 SVGAGI, per germline. The CDR3 length is 14 residues. The chain's CDR3 is CASSDSARYTEAFF. The CDR3 DNA follows: TGTGCCAGCAGTGACTCAGCGAGGTACACTGAAGCTTTCTTT.

The V call is TRBV11-2, the J call TRBJ2-3; D is ambiguous. This CDR3 is 15 amino acids long. Looked up from germline, CDR1 is SGHAT and CDR2 is FQNNGV. V was clipped by 0 bases and J by 4 bases, with 11 bases between them. CDR3 bases: TGTGCCAGCAGCTTAGATCGGGCCCCCCCAGATACGCAGTATTTT. Its translation is CASSLDRAPPDTQYF.

On this clone: The junction departs from germline at one end; a sequencing error may be responsible. The chain uses TRBV11-2 and TRBJ2-5, with 8 bases that match TRBD2. Germline V gene sequence: CDR1 SGHAT, CDR2 FQNNGV. This CDR3 spans 15 amino acids. The CDR3 nucleotides read TGTGCCAGCAGCCTAGAGGCGGGGGGAGGTGAGACCCAGTACTTC. Its protein is CASSLEAGGGETQYF.